Presented here are 25 T cell receptor beta chains from one specimen sequenced in a study of OX40 agonist ivuxolimab in advanced cancers. Libraries were prepared by immunoSEQ multiplex PCR; TCRdb keeps only in-frame clonotypes and omits some of them. The repertoire holds more than 55,000 clones, with roughly 89% as singletons. The input for sequencing was CD4+ or CD8+ T cells sorted from blood, taken in a trial of the OX40 agonist ivuxolimab. The receptors originated from an adult with an advanced solid tumor such as melanoma, head and neck, liver or kidney cancer.

The rearrangement links TRBV30 to TRBJ1-5; 8 nucleotides agree with TRBD1. Trimming cost V 2 bases and J 1 base; bases outside gene matches: 7. The germline V gene encodes CDR1 GTSNPN and CDR2 SVGIG (reference sequence). The CDR3 contains 16 residues. The CDR3 spells CAWSSDRGPSNQPQHF. The CDR3 bases are TGTGCCTGGAGTTCCGACAGGGGACCGAGCAATCAGCCCCAGCATTTT.

V is TRBV7-9 and J is TRBJ1-1; a weak D match, TRBD1 (5 bases). This CDR3 region has 15 residues. CDR1 and CDR2 from the germline V gene are SEHNR and FQNEAQ (reference sequence). V shed 3 bases and J shed 0 bases, with 11 bases lying between them. CDR3 in DNA: TGTGCCAGCAGCTTGGGATCAGGGATGAACACTGAAGCTTTCTTT. This sequence encodes CASSLGSGMNTEAFF.

This clone came up once. The V gene is TRBV5-8, the J gene TRBJ1-1, with D perhaps TRBD1 (5 bases). The CDR3 loop spans 14 amino acids. Trimming took off 5 bases at V and 8 bases at J, with 19 bases between the two ends. The germline CDR1 and CDR2 sequences are SGHTS and YDEGEE. This CDR3 is CASRKPGRLLEAFF. The CDR3 nucleotides read TGTGCCAGCAGAAAACCGGGACGATTACTCGAAGCTTTCTTT.

Details on this clone: The junction departs from the called germline gene at one end, perhaps through a read error. This chain connects TRBV7-7 to TRBJ2-2; perhaps TRBD2 as D (6 bases). Germline-derived CDR1 and CDR2 are SSHAT and FNYEAQ (reference sequence). CDR3 length: 18 residues. DNA of the CDR3: TGTGCTAGCAGCTTACTACCCAGCGGGTACTCGAACACCGGGGAGCTGTTTTTT. It translates to CASSLLPSGYSNTGELFF.

The CDR3 reads CASSLGTGNSPLHF. In DNA form, the CDR3 reads TGTGCCAGCAGTTTAGGGACAGGGAATTCACCCCTCCACTTT. V usage is TRBV28 and J usage is TRBJ1-6, with 9 bases matching TRBD1. The length of the CDR3 is 14 residues. Germline loops: CDR1 MDHEN, CDR2 SYDVKM. V lost 2 bases and J lost 7; bases outside the gene matches: 0. The variable domain in full, completed from reference TRBV28 and TRBJ1-6, reads DVKVTQSSRYLVKRTGEKVFLECVQDMDHENMFWYRQDPGLGLRLIYFSYDVKMKEKGDIPEGYSVSREKKERFSLILESASTNQTSMYLCASSLGTGNSPLHFGNGTRLTVT.

Concerning this clone: Other DNA sequences within the sample encode an identical CDR3. The V and J genes are TRBV18 and TRBJ1-1, with unresolved D. V was shortened by 1 base and J by 2 bases, with 5 bases between the two germline ends. Germline-derived CDR1 and CDR2 are KGHSH and LQKENI. The CDR3 runs to 13 residues. The CDR3 region has the DNA TGTGCCAGCTCACCACGTGGTAACACTGAAGCTTTCTTT. Translation gives CASSPRGNTEAFF.

The rearrangement joins TRBV28 to TRBJ2-7; perhaps TRBD2 as D (7 bases). The germline V gene has CDR1 MDHEN and CDR2 SYDVKM. Trimming removed 6 bases from V and 2 bases from J, with 14 bases in between. The CDR3 has 14 residues. CDR3 DNA sequence: TGTGCCAGCAGCCTGCGGGGGCATACCTACGAGCAGTACTTC. Translation: CASSLRGHTYEQYF.

V usage is TRBV5-1 and J usage is TRBJ2-2, with a possible D match to TRBD1 (5 bases). V gave up 2 bases and J gave up 4 bases, with 9 bases separating them. CDR1 is SGHRS, CDR2 YFSETQ, per germline. The CDR3 totals 14 residues. The CDR3 DNA is TGCGCCAGCAGCTTTCAGGGTAGCACCGGGGAGCTGTTTTTT. Translated, it gives CASSFQGSTGELFF.

The chain is built from TRBV7-2 and TRBJ1-3, with D possibly TRBD1 on 6 matching bases. Per the germline V gene, CDR1 is SGHTA and CDR2 is FQGNSA. The CDR3 loop spans 14 amino acids. The germline V and J ends were trimmed by 5 bases and 3 bases, with 11 bases remaining between them. CDR3 protein: CASSIRGNGNTIYF. CDR3 DNA sequence: TGTGCCAGCAGCATTAGGGGGAATGGAAACACCATATATTTT.

The chain employs TRBV29-1 and TRBJ2-3; 7 bases map to TRBD2. From germline, CDR1 is SQVTM and CDR2 ANQGSEA. The CDR3 length is 14 residues. V lost 7 bases, J lost 0 bases, and 7 bases stayed unmatched. CDR3 nucleotides: TGCAGCGCCCAGACTAGCCCTAGCACAGATACGCAGTATTTT. It encodes CSAQTSPSTDTQYF.

The chain uses TRBV19 and TRBJ1-4; D remains unclear. Germline CDR1 is LNHDA and CDR2 is SQIVND (reference sequence). The V gene lost 4 bases and the J gene lost 10 bases, with 13 bases spanning the gap. This CDR3 comprises 13 residues. The CDR3 is CASSTRETRKLFF. CDR3 DNA sequence: TGTGCCAGTAGTACGAGGGAGACAAGAAAACTGTTTTTT. Full variable domain (missing parts from reference TRBV19 and TRBJ1-4): DGGITQSPKYLFRKEGQNVTLSCEQNLNHDAMYWYRQDPGQGLRLIYYSQIVNDFQKGDIAEGYSVSREKKESFPLTVTSAQKNPTAFYLCASSTRETRKLFFGSGTQLSVL.

The V gene is TRBV25-1, the J gene TRBJ1-1; D call uncertain. CDR3 size: 15 residues. Trimming cost V 7 bases and J 4 bases, with 19 bases left between them. Germline CDR1 MGHDK, CDR2 SYGVNS. CDR3 nucleotide sequence: TGTGCCAGCACCCGAACCAGCCTAACAGCCACTGAAGCTTTCTTT. Protein sequence: CASTRTSLTATEAFF.

The genes are TRBV5-4 and TRBJ1-3, with D maybe TRBD1 (6 bases). The germline gives CDR1 SGHNT, CDR2 YYREEE (reference sequence). V shed 3 bases and J shed 4 bases, with 14 bases lying between them. The CDR3 is made up of 15 amino acids. CDR3 in DNA: TGTGCCAGCAGCTCCCCAGGGGAAGGGGGAAACACCATATATTTT. Amino acid sequence: CASSSPGEGGNTIYF.

This chain joins TRBV9 and TRBJ2-1, with 11 bases identical to TRBD2. V was pared by 4 bases and J by 4 bases, with 4 bases of the junction left unmatched. The CDR3 has 15 amino acids. Germline values: CDR1 SGDLS, CDR2 YYNGEE. The CDR3 loop reads CASSLTSGVYNEQFF. The CDR3 DNA follows: TGTGCCAGCAGCCTGACTAGCGGGGTTTACAATGAGCAGTTCTTC.

The chain recombines TRBV29-1 with TRBJ2-3; D unresolved. The CDR3 is made up of 13 amino acids. Trimming took off 2 bases at V and 1 base at J, with 7 bases between the two ends. CDR1 is SQVTM and CDR2 is ANQGSEA in the germline V gene. Here the CDR3 reads CSVETTGTDTQYF. The CDR3 DNA is TGCAGCGTTGAAACAACCGGCACAGATACGCAGTATTTT.

This clone was recorded once. The V gene is TRBV9, the J gene TRBJ2-3; 10 positions match TRBD1. The germline V gene encodes CDR1 SGDLS and CDR2 YYNGEE. The CDR3 is 16 residues long. Trimming cost V 1 base and J 7 bases; bases outside gene matches: 9. This chain's CDR3 is CASSVLRGQGLNTQYF. The DNA for the CDR3 is TGTGCCAGCAGCGTATTAAGGGGACAGGGGTTAAATACGCAGTATTTT.

V and J are TRBV5-1 and TRBJ2-1; 11 bases line up with TRBD2. The J segment lost 10 bases and the V segment lost 4 bases, leaving 10 bases of the junction unmatched. Germline values: CDR1 SGHRS, CDR2 YFSETQ. The CDR3 totals 15 residues. The CDR3 here is CASSPKTSGAQEQFF. Here the CDR3 DNA reads TGCGCCAGCAGCCCGAAGACTAGCGGGGCACAAGAGCAGTTCTTC.

V usage is TRBV7-9 and J usage is TRBJ1-1; D remains unclear. Looked up from germline, CDR1 is SEHNR and CDR2 is FQNEAQ (reference sequence). This CDR3 has 13 residues. The V end was cut by 5 bases, the J end by 1 base, with 8 bases between. The CDR3 loop is CASSPSSNTEAFF. Here the CDR3 DNA reads TGTGCCAGCAGCCCCTCTTCGAACACTGAAGCTTTCTTT.

This CDR3 is CASSPRTGETQYF. The CDR3 DNA reads as TGTGCCAGCAGCCCACGAACGGGGGAGACCCAGTACTTC. The chain recombines TRBV7-8 with TRBJ2-5; TRBD2 might be the D (5 bases). The CDR3 runs to 13 residues. Germline loops: CDR1 SGHVS, CDR2 FQNEAQ. V shed 5 bases and J shed 5 bases, with 12 bases lying between them.

This clone was counted once. This rearrangement joins TRBV7-3 to TRBJ1-2; 7 nucleotides match TRBD1. Germline V gene lookup returns CDR1 SGHTA and CDR2 FQGTGA. V lost 5 bases to trimming and J lost 4 bases; unmatched junction nucleotides: 4. The CDR3 is made up of 13 amino acids. CDR3 DNA sequence: TGTGCCAGCAGCGACAGGGAGCTCTATGGCTACACCTTC. Protein product: CASSDRELYGYTF.

The chain has TRBV5-4 and TRBJ1-5; possible D gene TRBD1, 5 bases. From germline, CDR1 is SGHNT and CDR2 YYREEE (reference sequence). This CDR3 contains 17 residues. Trimming removed 2 bases from V and 3 bases from J, with 18 bases in between. This CDR3 reads CASSFNAGTELNQPQHF. CDR3 in DNA: TGTGCCAGCAGCTTCAACGCTGGGACGGAACTCAATCAGCCCCAGCATTTT.

CDR3 sequence: CASSLGPGQRTSQETQYF. The CDR3 nucleotides read TGCGCCAGCAGCTTGGGACCGGGACAGAGGACCTCCCAAGAGACCCAGTACTTC. The rearrangement uses TRBV5-1 and TRBJ2-5, with 7 bases aligning to TRBD1. CDR3 length: 18 residues. Losses at the gene ends were 0 bases for V and 1 base for J; bases not matched to a gene: 12. Germline lookup yields CDR1 SGHRS and CDR2 YFSETQ.

V usage is TRBV27 and J usage is TRBJ2-1; 8 nucleotides match TRBD1. Germline CDR1 MNHEY, CDR2 SMNVEV (reference sequence). The CDR3 consists of 14 residues. V shed 5 bases, J shed 9 bases, and the junction held 9 bases outside the gene matches. The DNA for the CDR3 is TGTGCCAGCAGTGCCCGGACAGGGCGGGTTGAGCAGTTCTTC. It yields the protein CASSARTGRVEQFF.

Comments on this clone: An end of the junction does not agree with germline; a read error may underlie this. This rearrangement joins TRBV9 to TRBJ1-2; 7 bases match TRBD1. The germline CDR1 and CDR2 sequences are SGDLS and YYNGEE. This CDR3 spans 13 amino acids. CDR3 region: CANSVPYRGGYTF. Written as DNA, the CDR3 is TGTGCCAACAGCGTACCCTACAGGGGCGGCTACACCTTC.

This clone appeared a single time. This chain links TRBV18 with TRBJ1-1, with no clear D. The CDR3 contains 13 residues. CDR1 is KGHSH, CDR2 LQKENI, per germline. Trimming pared 10 bases from V and 0 bases from J, leaving 12 bases between. The DNA of the CDR3 is TGTGCCACCTCGACGGACTTGAACACTGAAGCTTTCTTT. Amino acid sequence: CATSTDLNTEAFF.